The 5 T cell receptor beta chains presented below share a single source sample, sequenced in a study of identical twins (dated by TCRdb to 2016 to 2017). The library relied on 5' RACE. The sequencer listed for this sample is Illumina HiSeq 2000. TCRdb reanalyzed the raw reads on its own, using fastp at Q25 for trimming and MiXCR for clone calling, and kept in-frame beta chains. Identical CDR3 proteins give one entry, which carries the most common genes and DNA. This sample is represented by 600,000 to 850,000 distinct CDR3 sequences; about 18% of them were singletons. The ten largest clones add up to about an eighth of the sample. The same sample was also studied in work on T cells expressing NK-cell markers.

The sequencing input was PBMCs. The source of these receptors is a woman between 18 and 29 years old in good health.

This clonotype was seen just once. At one end, the junction sequence differs from germline, possibly due to a read error. This chain uses TRBV29-1 with TRBJ2-5; D gene unclear. Germline V gives CDR1 SQVTM, CDR2 ANQGSEA. The CDR3 spans 11 residues. This CDR3 is CSVRTQETQHF. CDR3 coding DNA: TGCAGCGTACGGACCCAAGAGACCCAGCACTTC.

A remark on this clonotype: Since the CDR3 does not end with the conserved phenylalanine or tryptophan, this likely comes from a read error. This rearrangement joins TRBV5-6 to TRBJ1-3, with 7 bases lining up with TRBD1. Losses at the gene ends were 4 bases for V and 4 bases for J; bases not matched to a gene: 8. The length of the CDR3 is 15 residues. Per germline, CDR1 SGHDT and CDR2 YYEEEE. The CDR3 DNA is TGTGCCAGCAGCCGACGTCGGACAGGCGGAAACACCATATATCTT. This gives the protein CASSRRRTGGNTIYL.

V is TRBV9 and J is TRBJ2-3, with TRBD1 identical over 10 bases. This CDR3 is built from 15 residues. V was clipped by 1 base and J by 4 bases; unmatched bases: 3. The germline V gene has CDR1 SGDLS and CDR2 YYNGEE. CDR3 sequence reads: CASSVWTGGADTQYF. In DNA form, the CDR3 reads TGTGCCAGCAGCGTATGGACAGGGGGAGCAGATACGCAGTATTTT.

The V call is TRBV20-1, the J call TRBJ2-7; 8 bases agree with TRBD2. The CDR3 runs 14 residues. Germline loops: CDR1 DFQATT, CDR2 SNEGSKA (reference sequence). V dropped 0 bases and J dropped 7; count of bases not matched to a gene: 8. CDR3 region: CSARDPSGRAEQYF. In DNA form, the CDR3 reads TGCAGTGCTAGAGATCCCAGCGGGAGAGCGGAGCAGTACTTC.

This clonotype was seen only a few times. V gene TRBV20-1 combines with J gene TRBJ2-5, with 12 bases identical to TRBD2. Germline V gene data show CDR1 as DFQATT and CDR2 as SNEGSKA (reference sequence). The CDR3 spans 14 residues. Trimming removed 6 bases from V and 5 bases from J; junction bases left unmatched: 7. CDR3 sequence reads: CSAVTSGRWETQYF. CDR3 in DNA: TGCAGTGCCGTGACTAGCGGGAGATGGGAGACCCAGTACTTC.